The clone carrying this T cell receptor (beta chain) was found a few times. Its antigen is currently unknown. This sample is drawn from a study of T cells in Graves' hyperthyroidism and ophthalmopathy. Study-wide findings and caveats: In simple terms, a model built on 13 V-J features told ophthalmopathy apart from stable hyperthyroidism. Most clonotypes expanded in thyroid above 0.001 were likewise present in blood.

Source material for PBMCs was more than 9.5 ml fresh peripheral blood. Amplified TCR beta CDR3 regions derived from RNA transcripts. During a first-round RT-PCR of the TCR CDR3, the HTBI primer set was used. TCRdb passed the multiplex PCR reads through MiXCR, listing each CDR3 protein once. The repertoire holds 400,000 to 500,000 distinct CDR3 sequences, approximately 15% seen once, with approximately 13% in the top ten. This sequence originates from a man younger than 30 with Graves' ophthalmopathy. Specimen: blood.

For the CDR3, the DNA is TGTGCCATCAGTGAGTCCGCGGGTTCATTCCTAAACACCGGGGAGCTGTTTTTT. Encoded protein: CAISESAGSFLNTGELFF. The genes are TRBV10-3 and TRBJ2-2, with D perhaps matching TRBD2 (5 bases). This CDR3 has 18 amino acids. Between the trimmed V and J ends, which lost 0 bases and 2 bases, there was a span of 16 bases. Germline values: CDR1 ENHRY, CDR2 SYGVKD.